This T cell receptor (beta chain) comes out of a study of identical twins (dated by TCRdb to 2016 to 2018). About the study as a whole: TCR alpha and beta repertoires from monozygotic twins, unrelated adults of various ages and cord blood were deep-sequenced to test whether fetal clonotypes persist. To rule out contamination, the twin experiments were replicated at different times with different library preparation protocols. Study-wide conclusions, independent of this receptor: Fewer insertions were carried by abundant cord blood beta clonotypes, a similar but weaker trend appeared in young adult naive repertoires, and no such trend appeared in memory repertoires. A weaker excess of twin sharing was found in beta out-of-frame sequences because the signal-to-noise ratio was lowered by fewer shared sequences. Compared with coincidental sharing between unrelated individuals, out-of-frame TCR alpha sequences shared between twins had an excess of sequences with low generation probability. Because the same donors could not be followed over many years, the conclusions relied on cross-sectional statistical analysis. Invariant T cells such as MAIT and iNKT could partly confound zero-insertion analyses, though diverse VJ usage argued against this for most clonotypes. Recombination models systematically underestimated out-of-frame TCR alpha sharing in monozygotic twins but agreed with sharing between unrelated individuals.

The library was built by means of 5' RACE. The sample was run on an Illumina HiSeq 2000. A universal primer binding site was introduced by template switching, and a unique molecular identifier was present in the final cDNA, enabling accurate counting of TCR cDNA molecules. First-strand cDNA for TCR alpha and beta chains was synthesized from specific primers in the conserved constant-segment region. To control for contamination, every cDNA library carried two barcodes: a SMART-Mk sample barcode plus Illumina barcodes. Two successive PCR steps introduced TruSeq adapter sequences along with Illumina sample barcodes. The Illumina HiSeq platform was used with custom primers to sequence TCR alpha and beta cDNA libraries. The study's own analysis went as follows. MiGEC was used to process raw reads and extract unique molecular identifiers, and MiXCR was used to find CDR3 positions. For each individual, recombination models were inferred using an EM algorithm with the repgenHMM and IGoR tools. Shared clonotype analysis was performed with the tcR package in R, normalizing sharing by the product of cloneset sizes. To study raw recombination free of thymic and clonal selection effects, out-of-frame nonproductive sequences were analyzed. TCRdb reran the public reads through fastp at Q25 and MiXCR, keeping productive beta chains. Each CDR3 protein appears once, grouped with its most common genes and DNA. The V and J calls here are based on TCRdb, not the publication. In all, the sample holds approximately 700,000 distinct CDR3 sequences, and 15% to 20% of those were seen once. The ten largest account for under 15% of the sample.

Comments on this clonotype: There is no known antigen for this receptor. Qualities for individual bases were not recorded, and no much larger clone is one base off.

Every donor in the study was a healthy Caucasian. Three pairs of female monozygotic twins, all aged 18 to 29 years, made up the twin cohort. Peripheral blood mononuclear cells were used as the source from which RNA for TCR libraries was isolated. The germline V gene gives CDR1 as MNHNS and CDR2 as SASEGT. V is trimmed back by 6 bases and J by 1 base, and the junction contains 4 bases that no gene match accounts for. The CDR3 goes from the cysteine to the phenylalanine over 16 residues. Just the 48-base CDR3 DNA is kept, in frame starting at base 1. The same data also contributed to another study, on T cells expressing NK-cell markers. As the second paper documents: In sorted CD3+CD56+NKG2C+, CD3+CD56+NKG2C- and CD3+CD56-NKG2C+ T-cell subsets from 7 or 8 donors, TCR beta-chain repertoires were profiled. Seven of the eight sequenced donors were HCMV-seropositive and one was HCMV-seronegative. In several experiments an anti-gammadeltaTCR antibody was added to restrict sorting to alphabetaTCR-expressing T cells. For five or six donors, the dominant CD3+CD56+NKG2C+ clonotypes were among the top 10 CD8+ clonotypes and accounted for about 1.0-7.5% of CD8+ T cells. Those dominant clonotypes were again the most abundant among CD3+CD56-NKG2C+ cells in a few donors, at about 28.3-65%. It remained unclear whether the expanded NKG2C-expressing T cell clones were specific for HCMV antigens. The eight sequenced donors were randomly selected healthy volunteers, three men and five women. A commercial ELISA kit detecting HCMV-specific IgG in serum was used to determine HCMV serostatus. For about 6 donors, bulk peripheral blood T-cell repertoires were additionally sequenced from unsorted PBMC. MIGEC handled demultiplexing of the reads and grouping by UMI, while MiTCR was used to assemble and quantify clonotypes. To exclude erroneous sequences, any TCR cDNA sequence not supported by at least two reads was discarded. The tcR package was used for downstream repertoire analysis, and clonotypes were matched across fractions by CDR3 nucleotide sequence plus V segment. VDJmatch was used to annotate antigen specificity against VDJdb, with one amino acid substitution in CDR3 allowed.

The sequence came from a woman in her late teens or twenties in good health. The sequencing input was PBMCs. This sequence uses TRBV6-1 and TRBJ2-2, with 11 bases in between that match TRBD2. Here the CDR3 is given as CASSPTSGGNTGELFF. The DNA sequence is as follows: TGTGCCAGCAGCCCTACTAGCGGGGGGAACACCGGGGAGCTGTTTTTT.